Sequencing of this T cell receptor beta chain was carried out in a study of T cells in Graves' hyperthyroidism and ophthalmopathy. CDR3 length equals 14 residues. With 0 bases removed from V and 5 bases from J, the gap between germline ends came to 10 bases. Germline V gene sequence: CDR1 SEHNR, CDR2 FQNEAQ (reference sequence). Authors of the study amplified TCR beta CDR3 regions from RNA transcripts. With the HTBI primer set, the TCR CDR3 went through a first round of RT-PCR. TCRdb processed the multiplex PCR reads anew with MiXCR; each CDR3 protein has one entry. The data show about 46,000 distinct CDR3 sequences, roughly 49% seen once. The study, taken as a whole, reports: From stable hyperthyroidism, ophthalmopathy was set apart by a 13 V-J model.

This clonotype was counted many times. Its antigen is currently unknown. The chain is built from TRBV7-9 and TRBJ1-1; D gene ambiguous. The source material was peripheral blood or thyroid tissue (not recorded which). This TCR was recovered from a woman in her forties or fifties with Graves' hyperthyroidism. The CDR3 here is CASSLASGRTEAFF. CDR3 nucleotide sequence: TGTGCCAGCAGCTTAGCGTCGGGGAGGACTGAAGCTTTCTTT. The whole variable domain, filled in from reference TRBV7-9 and TRBJ1-1, reads DTGVSQNPRHKITKRGQNVTFRCDPISEHNRLYWYRQTLGQGPEFLTYFQNEAQLEKSRLLSDRFSAERPKGSFSTLEIQRTEQGDSAMYLCASSLASGRTEAFFGQGTRLTVV.